A single sample gave rise to the 29 T cell receptor beta chains below, sequenced in a study of early T cells in non-severe SARS-CoV-2 infection. TCRdb re-derived calls from the 5' RACE reads in MiXCR, one entry per CDR3 protein. The sample yields about 30,000 distinct CDR3 sequences, under 6% seen once. Material for sequencing was whole blood. The receptors were gathered from an adult who was a healthcare worker with PCR-confirmed SARS-CoV-2 infection or an uninfected control (not recorded which).

Ten or more counts support this clonotype. This sequence joins TRBV10-2 and TRBJ1-2; D is possibly TRBD1 (5 bases). Germline V gene lookup returns CDR1 WSHSY and CDR2 SAAADI. V was trimmed by 6 bases and J by 8 bases, leaving 10 bases between them. The CDR3 runs to 11 residues. CDR3 DNA: TGCGCCAGCAGCGCGGGACTGGGCTACACCTTC. Amino acids: CASSAGLGYTF.

This clonotype has a count of ten or more. The chain employs TRBV5-1 and TRBJ2-7, with a weak D call TRBD2 (5 bases). This CDR3 is 14 amino acids long. Germline CDR1 and CDR2: SGHRS and YFSETQ. Trimming shortened V by 3 bases and J by 2 bases, and 12 bases separated the two germline ends. The chain's CDR3 is CASSSWETTYEQYF. The CDR3 region has the DNA TGCGCCAGCAGCTCTTGGGAGACTACCTACGAGCAGTACTTC.

This clonotype was seen many times. The genes are TRBV7-6 and TRBJ2-1, with TRBD1 matching over 9 bases. The germline V gene encodes CDR1 SGHVS and CDR2 FNYEAQ. The ends lost 5 bases at V and 3 bases at J; junction bases unmatched: 5. The CDR3 spans 15 residues. The DNA for the CDR3 is TGTGCCAGCAGCCGGGACAGGGAATACTACAATGAGCAGTTCTTC. It is translated as CASSRDREYYNEQFF.

This clonotype has ten or more counts. J is TRBJ2-1 and V is TRBV2; unclear D gene. CDR1 and CDR2 (germline): SNHLY, FYNNEI. V was pared by 4 bases and J by 0 bases, with 4 bases between. This CDR3 has 13 amino acids. The CDR3 DNA reads TGTGCCAGCAGTGTGGGCTCCTACAATGAGCAGTTCTTC. Its protein is CASSVGSYNEQFF.

This clonotype has a count of ten or more. The chain combines TRBV27 with TRBJ1-1; 7 positions agree with TRBD1. Per germline, CDR1 MNHEY and CDR2 SMNVEV (reference sequence). The CDR3 runs to 16 residues. Trimming removed 4 bases from V and 5 bases from J; junction bases left unmatched: 13. CDR3 in DNA: TGTGCCAGCAGTTCCCGACAGGGCGTGGGCTTGACTGAAGCTTTCTTT. It encodes CASSSRQGVGLTEAFF.

In its sample, this clonotype was seen many times. This chain links TRBV14 with TRBJ1-4; TRBD1 might be the D (5 bases). The V gene's germline CDR1 is SGHDN and CDR2 FVKESK. V was pared by 2 bases and J by 8 bases, with 18 bases between. The CDR3 has 16 amino acids. The CDR3 loop is CASSQLGLGLEEKLFF. CDR3 sequence (DNA): TGTGCCAGCAGCCAACTTGGGCTGGGGCTTGAGGAAAAACTGTTTTTT.

This clonotype has at least ten counts. The gene calls are TRBV14 and TRBJ2-7; D may be TRBD1 or TRBD2 (5 bases each). The CDR3 has 14 residues. Germline V gene data show CDR1 as SGHDN and CDR2 as FVKESK. Trimming pared 4 bases from V and 0 bases from J, leaving 10 bases between. The CDR3 nucleotides read TGTGCCAGCAGCCGTCCGGGGCCCTCCTACGAGCAGTACTTC. Protein: CASSRPGPSYEQYF.

This clonotype was seen at least ten times. The J gene is TRBJ2-2, the V gene TRBV29-1; 9 bases agree with TRBD2. Germline CDR1 is SQVTM and CDR2 is ANQGSEA. The CDR3 is made up of 14 amino acids. V gave up 7 bases and J gave up 6 bases; unmatched junction bases: 9. The DNA of the CDR3 is TGCAGCGCAAGGGGGACTAGCTTCGCCGGGGAGCTGTTTTTT. Its protein is CSARGTSFAGELFF.

This clonotype occurred many times. The chain uses TRBV6-6 and TRBJ2-7, with D perhaps given as TRBD1 or TRBD2 (5 bases each). CDR3 size: 14 residues. Between the trimmed V and J ends, which lost 6 bases and 2 bases, there was a span of 14 bases. From germline, CDR1 is MNHNY and CDR2 SVGAGI (reference sequence). The CDR3 reads CASRGRDPPYEQYF. As DNA, the CDR3 is TGTGCCAGCAGAGGACGGGACCCCCCCTACGAGCAGTACTTC.

This clonotype was recorded at least ten times. The chain joins TRBV21-1 to TRBJ1-1. TRBV21-1 is flagged as a pseudogene. There are 13 residues in the CDR3. CDR3 amino acids: CASSGGPATEAFF. The CDR3 DNA sequence: TGTGCCAGCAGCGGGGGCCCTGCGACTGAAGCTTTCTTT.

In this sample, this clonotype turned up many times. V usage is TRBV11-2 and J usage is TRBJ1-1, with TRBD1 identical over 7 bases. The CDR3 is made up of 13 amino acids. Germline V lookup: CDR1 SGHAT, CDR2 FQNNGV. The trim removed 6 bases at V and 0 bases at J, leaving 1 base unmatched. CDR3 loop: CASRDRMNTEAFF. The DNA of the CDR3 is TGTGCCAGCAGGGACAGGATGAACACTGAAGCTTTCTTT.

There are many counts of this clonotype. The chain's CDR3 is CASPDRRVGEQYF. Here the CDR3 DNA reads TGTGCCAGCCCCGACCGGCGGGTCGGCGAGCAGTACTTC. The V call is TRBV6-7, the J call TRBJ2-7; TRBD2 might be the D (5 bases). TRBV6-7 is known as an ORF, though its function is uncertain. This CDR3 contains 13 residues. Between the trimmed V and J ends, which lost 8 bases and 6 bases, there was a span of 17 bases.

This clonotype came up many times. The chain couples TRBV6-5 to TRBJ1-5; 8 positions agree with TRBD1. V shed 5 bases and J 4 bases; nucleotides not matched to a gene: 10. Germline values: CDR1 MNHEY, CDR2 SVGAGI. This CDR3 contains 16 residues. CDR3: CASSPISDRGNQPQHF. The CDR3 DNA is TGTGCCAGCAGTCCAATTTCTGACAGGGGAAATCAGCCCCAGCATTTT.

Ten or more counts support this clonotype. The J gene is TRBJ1-1, the V gene TRBV5-5, with D possibly TRBD1 on 5 matching bases. Germline V lookup: CDR1 SGHKS, CDR2 YYEKEE (reference sequence). V lost 0 bases and J 6 bases, leaving 12 bases between the germline ends. The CDR3 is 14 amino acids. This CDR3 is CASSLGQSAAEAFF. CDR3 nucleotide sequence: TGTGCCAGCAGCTTGGGACAGTCCGCGGCTGAAGCTTTCTTT.

This clonotype was counted many times. The chain uses TRBV3-1 and TRBJ2-4; TRBD2 aligns across 7 bases. The CDR3 runs 12 residues. CDR1 LGHDT and CDR2 YNNKEL come from the germline V gene (reference sequence). With 3 bases clipped from V and 8 bases from J, the junction kept 1 base outside the gene matches. The CDR3 protein is CASSQGGDIQYF. CDR3 nucleotide sequence: TGTGCCAGCAGCCAGGGGGGGGACATTCAGTACTTC.

The rearrangement links TRBV19 to TRBJ2-3; D may be TRBD2 (5 bases). The germline V and J ends were trimmed by 2 bases and 2 bases, with 11 bases remaining between them. Germline values: CDR1 LNHDA, CDR2 SQIVND (reference sequence). The CDR3 has 15 residues. CDR3 sequence (DNA): TGTGCCAGTAGTATACTCGGGGAACTCACAGATACGCAGTATTTT. Its translation: CASSILGELTDTQYF.

This chain connects TRBV20-1 to TRBJ2-5; 8 bases match TRBD1. The junction had 9 bases not matched to a gene; V was cut back by 1 base and J by 2 bases. The CDR3 has 16 amino acids. The germline V gene encodes CDR1 DFQATT and CDR2 SNEGSKA (reference sequence). CDR3 DNA: TGCAGTGCTAGAGGAGTAGGACAGGGTTGGCAAGAGACCCAGTACTTC. This translates into CSARGVGQGWQETQYF.

This clonotype was picked up many times. V gene TRBV29-1 combines with J gene TRBJ1-2; 9 bases map to TRBD1. V shed 4 bases, J shed 8 bases, and the junction held 8 bases outside the gene matches. Germline V gene lookup returns CDR1 SQVTM and CDR2 ANQGSEA. This CDR3 is built from 13 residues. The DNA for the CDR3 is TGCAGCGTTGGTGACAGGGGGAGTAGGGGCTACACCTTC. Translated, it gives CSVGDRGSRGYTF.

The V and J genes are TRBV20-1 and TRBJ1-5; no definite D call. CDR3 length equals 14 residues. CDR1 is DFQATT, CDR2 SNEGSKA, per germline (reference sequence). Trimming cost V 0 bases and J 3 bases, with 9 bases left between them. In DNA form, the CDR3 reads TGCAGTGCTAGAGAGGCGGCTTACAATCAGCCCCAGCATTTT. Translated: CSAREAAYNQPQHF.

Many counts were recorded for this clonotype. The CDR3 bases are TGTGCCAGCAGCTACTCCGGGACTTACACCGGGGAGCTGTTTTTT. This gives the protein CASSYSGTYTGELFF. The V gene is TRBV13, the J gene TRBJ2-2, with D possibly matching TRBD2 (6 bases). V was pared by 4 bases and J by 3 bases, with 12 bases between. The CDR3 spans 15 residues. Germline values: CDR1 PRHDT, CDR2 FYEKMQ (reference sequence).

In its sample, this clonotype was seen a few times. The chain employs TRBV20-1 and TRBJ1-4; the D is unclear. The CDR3 runs to 14 residues. Germline V lookup: CDR1 DFQATT, CDR2 SNEGSKA (reference sequence). V lost 3 bases to trimming and J lost 4 bases, with 12 bases between them. CDR3 residues: CSARTGVGNEKLFF. The DNA for the CDR3 is TGCAGTGCTAGGACCGGGGTGGGTAATGAAAAACTGTTTTTT.

At least ten counts were recorded for this clonotype. The chain is built from TRBV3-1 and TRBJ2-7; TRBD1 aligns across 9 bases. J was trimmed by 3 bases and V by 4 bases; bases with no gene match: 4. The CDR3 has 14 amino acids. CDR1 is LGHDT and CDR2 is YNNKEL in the germline V gene (reference sequence). The CDR3 sequence: CASSPGQGNYEQYF. CDR3 nucleotide sequence: TGTGCCAGCAGCCCCGGACAGGGGAACTACGAGCAGTACTTC.

Many counts were recorded for this clonotype. The chain uses TRBV4-2 and TRBJ2-1; 8 bases match TRBD2. The CDR3 is 15 amino acids. The V segment lost 4 bases and the J segment 4 bases; nucleotides outside the gene matches: 6. CDR1 LGHNA and CDR2 YNFKEQ come from the germline V gene. The CDR3 region is CASSPSPGGYNEQFF. The CDR3 DNA reads as TGTGCCAGCAGCCCTTCGCCGGGGGGGTACAATGAGCAGTTCTTC.

This clonotype was seen many times. The chain has TRBV19 and TRBJ2-2, with D unresolved. The CDR3 runs to 14 residues. V dropped 2 bases and J dropped 6 bases, with 10 bases sitting between them. CDR1 LNHDA and CDR2 SQIVND come from the germline V gene (reference sequence). This CDR3 reads CASSITPRAGELFF. As DNA, the CDR3 is TGTGCCAGTAGTATAACCCCCCGAGCCGGGGAGCTGTTTTTT.

This clonotype was seen ten or more times. V and J are TRBV10-3 and TRBJ2-7; weak D call: TRBD1 (8 bases). The V end was cut by 10 bases, the J end by 6 bases, with 13 bases between. Germline V CDR1 and CDR2: ENHRY, SYGVKD. The CDR3 is 11 amino acids. The CDR3 protein is CATTGGGEQYF. For the CDR3, the DNA is TGTGCCACTACAGGGGGGGGCGAGCAGTACTTC.

The sample holds many counts of this clonotype. V is TRBV12-3 or TRBV12-4 and J is TRBJ2-3; D is unresolved. Deletions cut 4 bases from V and 3 bases from J, with 8 bases between. CDR3 length: 13 amino acids. The CDR3 coding sequence is TGTGCCAGCAGTTCCCCCCCGACAGATACGCAGTATTTT. Its translation is CASSSPPTDTQYF.

The CDR3 loop is CASSQGDTGSETQYF. Here the CDR3 DNA reads TGCGCCAGCAGCCAAGGGGACACAGGAAGCGAGACCCAGTACTTC. The chain recombines TRBV4-1 with TRBJ2-5, with D possibly being TRBD1 (6 bases). The V end lost 1 base, the J end lost 5 bases, and 14 bases lay between the germline ends. In germline, CDR1 is MGHRA, CDR2 YSYEKL. The CDR3 has 15 amino acids.

This clonotype appeared many times. CDR3 in DNA: TGTGCCAGCAGTTTGTCAGGGGTCCAGCCCCAGCATTTT. Its translation is CASSLSGVQPQHF. The chain combines TRBV27 with TRBJ1-5; possible D gene TRBD1, 6 bases. Germline loops: CDR1 MNHEY, CDR2 SMNVEV (reference sequence). This CDR3 region has 13 residues. V lost 3 bases and J 7 bases, leaving 10 bases between the germline ends.

This clonotype has just one count. A junction boundary mismatches the germline segment, possibly from a read error. The chain employs TRBV15 and TRBJ2-3; D unresolved. The CDR3 extends over 15 amino acids. The germline gives CDR1 LNHNV, CDR2 YYDKDF (reference sequence). The CDR3, as DNA: TGTGCCACCAGCAGAGTTTATCGTAGCACAGATACACAGTATTTT. Protein sequence: CATSRVYRSTDTQYF. Together with reference TRBV15 and TRBJ2-3, the CDR3 gives the full variable domain: DAMVIQNPRYQVTQFGKPVTLSCSQTLNHNVMYWYQQKSSQAPKLLFHYYDKDFNNEADTPDNFQSRRPNTSFCFLDIRSPGLGDTAMYLCATSRVYRSTDTQYFGPGTRLTVL.